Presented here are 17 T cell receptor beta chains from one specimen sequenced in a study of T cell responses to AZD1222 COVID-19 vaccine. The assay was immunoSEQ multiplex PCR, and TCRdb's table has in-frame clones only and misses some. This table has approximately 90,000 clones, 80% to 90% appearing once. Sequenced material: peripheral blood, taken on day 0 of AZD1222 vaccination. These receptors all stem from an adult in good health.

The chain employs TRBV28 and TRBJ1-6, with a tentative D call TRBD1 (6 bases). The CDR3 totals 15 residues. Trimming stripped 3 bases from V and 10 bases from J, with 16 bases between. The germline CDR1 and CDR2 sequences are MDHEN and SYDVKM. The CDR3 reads CASSFRGLGRSPLHF. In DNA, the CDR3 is TGTGCCAGCAGTTTTCGGGGGCTGGGACGGTCACCCCTCCACTTT.

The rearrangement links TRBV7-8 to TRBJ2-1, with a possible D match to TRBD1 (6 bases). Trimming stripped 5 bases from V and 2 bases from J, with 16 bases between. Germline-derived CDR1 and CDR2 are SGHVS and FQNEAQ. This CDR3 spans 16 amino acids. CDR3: CASSPSRDKAYNEQFF. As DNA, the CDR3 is TGTGCCAGCAGCCCCTCCCGGGACAAAGCCTACAATGAGCAGTTCTTC.

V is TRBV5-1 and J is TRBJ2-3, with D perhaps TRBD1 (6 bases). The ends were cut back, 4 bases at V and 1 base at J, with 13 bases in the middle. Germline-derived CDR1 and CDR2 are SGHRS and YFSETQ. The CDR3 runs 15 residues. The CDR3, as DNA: TGCGCCAGCAGCCCAGGGACACTACGCACAGATACGCAGTATTTT. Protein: CASSPGTLRTDTQYF.

The CDR3, as DNA: TGTGCCAGCAGTACTGGACAGGGCGGCGGCTACACCTTC. The encoded protein is CASSTGQGGGYTF. V is TRBV27 and J is TRBJ1-2, with TRBD1 identical over 8 bases. V trimming: 5 bases; J trimming: 8 bases; junction bases outside the gene matches: 7. The CDR3 contains 13 residues. Germline V CDR1 and CDR2: MNHEY, SMNVEV (reference sequence).

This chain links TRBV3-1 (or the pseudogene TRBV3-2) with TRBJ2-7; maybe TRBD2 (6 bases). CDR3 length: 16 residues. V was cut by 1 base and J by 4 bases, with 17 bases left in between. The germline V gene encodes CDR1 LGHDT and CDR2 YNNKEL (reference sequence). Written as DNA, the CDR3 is TGTGCCAGCAGCCAAGTTCCGGGGGTCAGGACGTACGAGCAGTACTTC. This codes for CASSQVPGVRTYEQYF.

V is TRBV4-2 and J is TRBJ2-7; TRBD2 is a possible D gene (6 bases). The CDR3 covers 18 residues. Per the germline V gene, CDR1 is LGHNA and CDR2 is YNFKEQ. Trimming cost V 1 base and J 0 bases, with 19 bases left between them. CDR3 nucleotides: TGTGCCAGCAGCCAAGCCCCTCTGGGGGGATTTAGCTCCTACGAGCAGTACTTC. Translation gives CASSQAPLGGFSSYEQYF.

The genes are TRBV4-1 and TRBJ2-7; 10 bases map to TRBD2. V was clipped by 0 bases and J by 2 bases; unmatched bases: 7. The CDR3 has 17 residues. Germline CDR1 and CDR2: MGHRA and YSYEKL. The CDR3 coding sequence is TGCGCCAGCAGCCAAGATCTTCAAGCGGGAGGGCCCTACGAGCAGTACTTC. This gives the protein CASSQDLQAGGPYEQYF.

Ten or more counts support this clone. CDR3 in DNA: TGTGCCATCACCATGACAGACCGGCGGAACACTGAAGCTTTCTTT. This gives the protein CAITMTDRRNTEAFF. The rearrangement links TRBV10-3 to TRBJ1-1; a possible D gene is TRBD1 (5 bases). This CDR3 region has 15 residues. Between the trimmed V and J ends, which lost 7 bases and 1 base, there was a span of 16 bases. Per germline, CDR1 ENHRY and CDR2 SYGVKD.

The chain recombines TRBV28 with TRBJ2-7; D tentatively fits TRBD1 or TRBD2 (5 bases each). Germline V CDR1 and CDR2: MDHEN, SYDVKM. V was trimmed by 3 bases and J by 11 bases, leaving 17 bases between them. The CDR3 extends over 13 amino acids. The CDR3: CASSFTMRVGEYF. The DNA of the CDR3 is TGTGCCAGCAGTTTTACAATGCGGGTGGGGGAGTACTTC.

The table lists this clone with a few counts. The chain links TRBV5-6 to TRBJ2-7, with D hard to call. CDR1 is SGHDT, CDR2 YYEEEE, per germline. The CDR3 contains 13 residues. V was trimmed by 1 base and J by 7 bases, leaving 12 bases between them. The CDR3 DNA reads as TGTGCCAGCAGCTTGCAGTTTTACGGGGAGCAGTACTTC. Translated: CASSLQFYGEQYF.

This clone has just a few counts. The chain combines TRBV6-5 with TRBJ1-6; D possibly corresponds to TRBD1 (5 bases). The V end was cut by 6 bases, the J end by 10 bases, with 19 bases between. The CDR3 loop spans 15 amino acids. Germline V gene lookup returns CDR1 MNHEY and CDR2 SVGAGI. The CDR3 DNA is TGTGCCAGCAGACCTCGGACCAGGGTAGGGTCACCCCTCCACTTT. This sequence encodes CASRPRTRVGSPLHF.

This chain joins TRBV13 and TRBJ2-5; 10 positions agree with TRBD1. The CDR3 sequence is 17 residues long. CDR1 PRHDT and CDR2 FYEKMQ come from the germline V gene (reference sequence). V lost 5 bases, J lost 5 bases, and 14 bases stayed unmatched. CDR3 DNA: TGTGCCAGCAGCCCTGGTCGACGAGGGACAGGGGACGAGACCCAGTACTTC. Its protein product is CASSPGRRGTGDETQYF.

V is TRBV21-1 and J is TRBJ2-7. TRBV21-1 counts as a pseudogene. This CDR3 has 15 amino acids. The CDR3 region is CASSKRSRSSYEQYF. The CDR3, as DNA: TGTGCCAGCAGCAAACGCAGCAGGAGTTCCTACGAGCAGTACTTC.

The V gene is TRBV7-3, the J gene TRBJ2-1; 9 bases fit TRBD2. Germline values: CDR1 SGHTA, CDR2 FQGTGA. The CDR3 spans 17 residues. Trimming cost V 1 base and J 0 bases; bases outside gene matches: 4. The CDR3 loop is CASSLNPSGASYNEQFF. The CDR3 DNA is TGTGCCAGCAGCTTAAACCCTAGCGGGGCCTCCTACAATGAGCAGTTCTTC.

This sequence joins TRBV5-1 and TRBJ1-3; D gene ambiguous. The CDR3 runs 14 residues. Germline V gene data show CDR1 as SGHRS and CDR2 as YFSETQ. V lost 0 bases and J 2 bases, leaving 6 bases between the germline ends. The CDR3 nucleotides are TGCGCCAGCAGCTTGGCGGGGACTGGAAACACCATATATTTT. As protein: CASSLAGTGNTIYF.

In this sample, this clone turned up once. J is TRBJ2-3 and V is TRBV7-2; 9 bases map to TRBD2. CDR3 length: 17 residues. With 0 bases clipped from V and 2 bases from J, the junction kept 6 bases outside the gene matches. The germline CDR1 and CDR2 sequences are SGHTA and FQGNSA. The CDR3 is CASSLARLAGFTDTQYF. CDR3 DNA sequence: TGTGCCAGCAGCTTAGCGCGGCTAGCGGGGTTCACAGATACGCAGTATTTT.

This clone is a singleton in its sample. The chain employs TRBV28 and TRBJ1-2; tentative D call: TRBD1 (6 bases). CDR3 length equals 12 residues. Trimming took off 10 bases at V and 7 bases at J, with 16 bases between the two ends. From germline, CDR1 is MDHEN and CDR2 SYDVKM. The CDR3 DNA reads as TGTGCCACCGCAGGACAGAGAGGTGGCTACACCTTC. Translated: CATAGQRGGYTF.